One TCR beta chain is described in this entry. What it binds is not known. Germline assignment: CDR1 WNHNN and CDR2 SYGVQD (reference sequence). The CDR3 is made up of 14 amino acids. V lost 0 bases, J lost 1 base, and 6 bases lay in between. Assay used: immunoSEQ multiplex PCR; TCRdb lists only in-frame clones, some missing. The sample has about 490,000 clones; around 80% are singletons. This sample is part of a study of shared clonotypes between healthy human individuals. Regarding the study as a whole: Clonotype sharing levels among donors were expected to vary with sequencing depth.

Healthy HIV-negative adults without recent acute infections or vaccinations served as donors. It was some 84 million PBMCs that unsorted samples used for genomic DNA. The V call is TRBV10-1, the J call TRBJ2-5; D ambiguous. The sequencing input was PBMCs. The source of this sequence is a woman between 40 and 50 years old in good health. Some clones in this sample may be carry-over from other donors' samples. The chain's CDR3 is CASSESATQETQYF. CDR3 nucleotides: TGCGCCAGCAGTGAGTCCGCCACCCAAGAGACCCAGTACTTC.